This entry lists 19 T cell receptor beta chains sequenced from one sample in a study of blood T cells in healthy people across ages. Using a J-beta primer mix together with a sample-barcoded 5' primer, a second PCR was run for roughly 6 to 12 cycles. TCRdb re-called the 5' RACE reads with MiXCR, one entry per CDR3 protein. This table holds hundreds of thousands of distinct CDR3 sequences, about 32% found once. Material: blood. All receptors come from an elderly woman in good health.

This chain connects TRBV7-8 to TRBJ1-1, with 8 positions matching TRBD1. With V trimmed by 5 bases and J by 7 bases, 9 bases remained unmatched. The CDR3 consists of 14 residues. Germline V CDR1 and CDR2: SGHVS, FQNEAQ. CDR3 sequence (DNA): TGTGCCAGCAGCGGAACAAGACAGGGGAATGAAGCTTTCTTT. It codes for CASSGTRQGNEAFF.

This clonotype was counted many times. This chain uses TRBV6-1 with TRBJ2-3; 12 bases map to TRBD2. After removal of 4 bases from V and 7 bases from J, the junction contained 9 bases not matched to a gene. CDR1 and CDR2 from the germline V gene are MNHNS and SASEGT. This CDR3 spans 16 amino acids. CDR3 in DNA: TGTGCCAGCAGTGCCCTAGCGGGGGGGCTTCGTAATACGCAGTATTTT. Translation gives CASSALAGGLRNTQYF.

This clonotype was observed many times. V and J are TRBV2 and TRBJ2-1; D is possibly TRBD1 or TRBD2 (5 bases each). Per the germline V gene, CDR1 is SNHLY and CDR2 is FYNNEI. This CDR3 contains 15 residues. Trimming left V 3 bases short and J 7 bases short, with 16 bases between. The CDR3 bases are TGTGCCAGCAGTGACCCGCTCCGTTGGGGGAATGAGCAGTTCTTC. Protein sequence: CASSDPLRWGNEQFF. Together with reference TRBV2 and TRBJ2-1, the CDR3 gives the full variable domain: EPEVTQTPSHQVTQMGQEVILRCVPISNHLYFYWYRQILGQKVEFLVSFYNNEISEKSEIFDDQFSVERPDGSNFTLKIRSTKLEDSAMYFCASSDPLRWGNEQFFGPGTRLTVL.

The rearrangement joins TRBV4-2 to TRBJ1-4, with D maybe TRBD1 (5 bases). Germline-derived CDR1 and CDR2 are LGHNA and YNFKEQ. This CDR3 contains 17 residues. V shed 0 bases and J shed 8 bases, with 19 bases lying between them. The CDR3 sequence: CASSQEEGYRLGEKLFF. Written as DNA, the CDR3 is TGTGCCAGCAGCCAAGAGGAGGGGTACAGGCTGGGGGAAAAACTGTTTTTT.

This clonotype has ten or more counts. The CDR3 region is CASSYGQGPKNIQYF. The CDR3 DNA reads TGTGCCAGCAGTTACGGACAGGGCCCCAAAAACATTCAGTACTTC. V is TRBV6-5 and J is TRBJ2-4; 8 bases fit TRBD1. J was trimmed by 2 bases and V by 2 bases; bases with no gene match: 2. Germline V gene data show CDR1 as MNHEY and CDR2 as SVGAGI. The length of the CDR3 is 15 residues.

CDR3 sequence reads: CSAPRLGRGEKLFF. The CDR3 DNA follows: TGCAGTGCTCCCCGGTTAGGGCGGGGGGAAAAACTGTTTTTT. The chain is built from TRBV20-1 and TRBJ1-4; D might be TRBD1 (5 bases). Germline CDR1 and CDR2: DFQATT and SNEGSKA (reference sequence). CDR3 length: 14 amino acids. Trimming shortened V by 5 bases and J by 8 bases, and 18 bases separated the two germline ends.

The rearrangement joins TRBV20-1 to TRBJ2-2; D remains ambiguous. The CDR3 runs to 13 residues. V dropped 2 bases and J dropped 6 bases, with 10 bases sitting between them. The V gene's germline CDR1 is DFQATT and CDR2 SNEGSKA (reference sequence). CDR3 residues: CSARKSRAGELFF. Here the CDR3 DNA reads TGCAGTGCTAGAAAGAGTCGGGCCGGGGAGCTGTTTTTT.

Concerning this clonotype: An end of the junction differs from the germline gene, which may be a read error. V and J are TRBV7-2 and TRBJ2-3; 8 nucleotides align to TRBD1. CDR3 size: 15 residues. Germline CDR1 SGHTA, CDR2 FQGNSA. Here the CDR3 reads CASSVLDRAADTQYF. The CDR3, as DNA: TGCGCCAGCAGCGTTCTGGACAGGGCTGCAGATACGCAGTATTTT.

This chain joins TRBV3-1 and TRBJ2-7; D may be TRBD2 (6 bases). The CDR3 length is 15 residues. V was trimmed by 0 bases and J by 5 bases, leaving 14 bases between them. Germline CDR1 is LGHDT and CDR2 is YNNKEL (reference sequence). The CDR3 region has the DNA TGTGCCAGCAGCCAAGAGTCTAGCGTGGGCGACGAGCAGTACTTC. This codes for CASSQESSVGDEQYF.

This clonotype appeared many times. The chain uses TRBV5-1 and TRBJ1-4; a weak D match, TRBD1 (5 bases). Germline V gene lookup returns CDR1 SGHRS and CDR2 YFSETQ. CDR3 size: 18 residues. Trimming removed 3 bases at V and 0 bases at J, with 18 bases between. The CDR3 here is CASSSRPGPIATNEKLFF. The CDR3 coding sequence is TGCGCCAGCAGCTCCCGACCGGGACCCATAGCAACTAATGAAAAACTGTTTTTT.

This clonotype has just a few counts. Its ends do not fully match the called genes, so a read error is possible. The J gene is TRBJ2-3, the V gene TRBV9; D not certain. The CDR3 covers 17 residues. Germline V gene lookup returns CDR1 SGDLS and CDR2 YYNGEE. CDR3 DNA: TGTGCCGGCAGCGTAGGAATTAGTGATGTCAGCACAGATACGCAGTATTTT. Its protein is CAGSVGISDVSTDTQYF.

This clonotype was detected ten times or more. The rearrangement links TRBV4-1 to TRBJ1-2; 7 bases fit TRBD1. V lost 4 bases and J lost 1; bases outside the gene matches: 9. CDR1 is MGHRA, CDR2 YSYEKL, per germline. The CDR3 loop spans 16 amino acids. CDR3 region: CASSLQAGTDNYGYTF. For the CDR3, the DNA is TGCGCCAGCAGCCTCCAAGCCGGGACAGATAACTATGGCTACACCTTC.

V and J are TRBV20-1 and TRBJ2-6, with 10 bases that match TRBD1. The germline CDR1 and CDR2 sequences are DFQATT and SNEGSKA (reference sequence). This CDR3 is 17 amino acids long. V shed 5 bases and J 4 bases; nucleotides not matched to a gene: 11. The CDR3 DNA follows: TGCAGTGCTGCCGTCGTGGGACAGGGGAGCGGGGCCAACGTCCTGACTTTC. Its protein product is CSAAVVGQGSGANVLTF.

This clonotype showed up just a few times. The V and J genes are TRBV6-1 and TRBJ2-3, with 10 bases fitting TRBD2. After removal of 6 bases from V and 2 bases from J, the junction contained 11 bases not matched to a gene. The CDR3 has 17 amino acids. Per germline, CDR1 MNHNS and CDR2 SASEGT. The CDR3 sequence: CASSSFLAGDITDTQYF. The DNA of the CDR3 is TGTGCCAGCAGCTCATTCCTAGCGGGAGATATCACAGATACGCAGTATTTT.

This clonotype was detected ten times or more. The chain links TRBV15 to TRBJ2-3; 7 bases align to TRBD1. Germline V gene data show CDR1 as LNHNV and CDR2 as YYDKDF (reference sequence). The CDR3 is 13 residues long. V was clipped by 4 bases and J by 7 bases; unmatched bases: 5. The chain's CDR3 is CATSNEQGNTQYF. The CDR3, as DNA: TGTGCCACCAGCAACGAACAGGGGAATACGCAGTATTTT.

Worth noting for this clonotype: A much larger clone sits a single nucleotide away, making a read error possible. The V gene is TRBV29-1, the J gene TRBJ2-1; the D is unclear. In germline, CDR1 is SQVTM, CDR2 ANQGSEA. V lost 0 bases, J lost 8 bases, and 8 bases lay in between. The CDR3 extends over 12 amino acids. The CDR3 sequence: CSVEDRCDEQFF. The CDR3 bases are TGCAGCGTTGAAGACCGGTGCGATGAGCAGTTCTTC.

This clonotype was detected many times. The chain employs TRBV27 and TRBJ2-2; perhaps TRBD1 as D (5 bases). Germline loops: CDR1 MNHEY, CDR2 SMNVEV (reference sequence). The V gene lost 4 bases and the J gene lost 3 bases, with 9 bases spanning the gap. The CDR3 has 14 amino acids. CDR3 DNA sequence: TGTGCCAGCAGTTCCCTAGGGGACACCGGGGAGCTGTTTTTT. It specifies CASSSLGDTGELFF.

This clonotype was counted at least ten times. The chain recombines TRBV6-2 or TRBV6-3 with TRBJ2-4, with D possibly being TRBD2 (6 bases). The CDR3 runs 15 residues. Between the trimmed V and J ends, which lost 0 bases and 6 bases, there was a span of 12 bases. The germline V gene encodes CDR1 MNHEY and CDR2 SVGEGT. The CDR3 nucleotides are TGTGCCAGCAGTTACTCGAGACTAGGGTCAAACATTCAGTACTTC. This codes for CASSYSRLGSNIQYF.

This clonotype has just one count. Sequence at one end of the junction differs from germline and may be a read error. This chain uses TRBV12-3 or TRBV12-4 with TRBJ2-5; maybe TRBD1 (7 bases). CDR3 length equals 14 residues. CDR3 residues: CASSLAGGQETQHF. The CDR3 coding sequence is TGTGCCAGCAGTTTGGCAGGGGGGCAAGAGACCCAGCACTTC.